These T cell receptor beta chains were read from a single sample in a study of cytomegalovirus exposure and HLA in healthy donors. Using immunoSEQ multiplex PCR, the repertoire was profiled, and TCRdb retains in-frame clones only, with some absent. With 150,000 to 250,000 clones in the sample, the ten largest clones hold 0.65% to 0.75%. The specimen sequenced was PBMCs. These receptors all stem from a boy aged 10-17 years in good health and CMV-seronegative. Both conserved end residues are trimmed from each CDR3.

v_call	cdr3_length	j_call	cdr3_aa
TRBV6-5	14	TRBJ1-3	ASSYTRQSPGNTIY
TRBV6-1	10	TRBJ1-2	ASRPAGYGYT
TRBV30	12	TRBJ2-7	AWSTAAPSYEQY
TRBV5-6	11	TRBJ2-1	ASSPMAANEQF
TRBV11-1	14	TRBJ2-3	ASSTRSGDGTDTQY
TRBV28	9	TRBJ1-1	ASSSRTEAF
TRBV27	10	TRBJ1-1	ASSPVGAEAF
TRBV7-3	12	TRBJ1-6	ASSLGTVLSPLH
TRBV30	15	TRBJ1-2	AWSPTTDTGRGYGYT
TRBV13	12	TRBJ2-5	ASSSRQGQETQY
TRBV2	13	TRBJ1-3	ASSNPQGAGNTIY
TRBV30	10	TRBJ2-7	AWDTSGGEQY
TRBV6-5	12	TRBJ1-1	ASSPGTGNTEAF
TRBV7-6	16	TRBJ2-2	ASSFPSGGAEGTGELF
TRBV2	14	TRBJ2-3	ASSELASGGIDTQY
TRBV5-1	16	TRBJ2-5	ASRSGRGGTPLQETQY